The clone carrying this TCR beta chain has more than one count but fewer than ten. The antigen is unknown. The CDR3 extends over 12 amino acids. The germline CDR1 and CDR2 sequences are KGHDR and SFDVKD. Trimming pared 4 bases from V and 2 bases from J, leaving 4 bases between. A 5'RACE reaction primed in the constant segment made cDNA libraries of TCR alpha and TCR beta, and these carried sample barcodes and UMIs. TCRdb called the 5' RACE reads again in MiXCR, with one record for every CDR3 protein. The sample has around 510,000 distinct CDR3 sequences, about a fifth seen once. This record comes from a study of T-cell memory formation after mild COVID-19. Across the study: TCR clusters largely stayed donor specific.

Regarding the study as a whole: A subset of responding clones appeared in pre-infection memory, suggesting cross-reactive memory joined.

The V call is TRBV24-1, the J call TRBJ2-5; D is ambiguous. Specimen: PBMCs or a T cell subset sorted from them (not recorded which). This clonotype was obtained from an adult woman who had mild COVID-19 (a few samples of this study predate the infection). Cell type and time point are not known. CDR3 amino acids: CATSENQETQYF. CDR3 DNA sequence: TGTGCCACCAGTGAAAATCAAGAGACCCAGTACTTC.